This T cell receptor (beta chain) was sequenced in a study of OX40 agonist ivuxolimab in advanced cancers. About the study: Patients assigned to dose escalation were diagnosed with hepatocellular carcinoma, melanoma, renal cell or head and neck cancer. Those enrolled were 82.7% male, with a mean age of 60 years and ages from about 20 to 85. Eligibility admitted prior anti-PD-1, anti-PD-L1 or anti-CTLA-4 therapy; 30% to 40% had some.

Profiling relied on immunoSEQ multiplex PCR, and the TCRdb table lists in-frame clones only, not all of them. The repertoire has 60,000 to 65,000 clones, under 95% of them found once; the top ten carry 10% to 15%. The table lists this clone with a count of one. What it binds is unknown. Germline CDR1 SEHNR, CDR2 FQNEAQ (reference sequence). This CDR3 is 12 amino acids long. Trimming cost V 2 bases and J 8 bases, with 9 bases left between them. Findings of the study overall: Doses of 0.1 to 3.0 mg/kg were accompanied by clonal expansion of CD4+ and CD8+ blood T cells by week 6.

This chain connects TRBV7-9 to TRBJ1-1; D is ambiguous. The source was CD4+ or CD8+ T cells sorted from blood, collected in a trial of the OX40 agonist ivuxolimab. This TCR was sampled from an adult with an advanced solid tumor such as melanoma, head and neck, liver or kidney cancer. The CDR3 loop is CASSLTDGEAFF. The CDR3 bases are TGTGCCAGCAGCTTAACGGACGGAGAAGCTTTCTTT.